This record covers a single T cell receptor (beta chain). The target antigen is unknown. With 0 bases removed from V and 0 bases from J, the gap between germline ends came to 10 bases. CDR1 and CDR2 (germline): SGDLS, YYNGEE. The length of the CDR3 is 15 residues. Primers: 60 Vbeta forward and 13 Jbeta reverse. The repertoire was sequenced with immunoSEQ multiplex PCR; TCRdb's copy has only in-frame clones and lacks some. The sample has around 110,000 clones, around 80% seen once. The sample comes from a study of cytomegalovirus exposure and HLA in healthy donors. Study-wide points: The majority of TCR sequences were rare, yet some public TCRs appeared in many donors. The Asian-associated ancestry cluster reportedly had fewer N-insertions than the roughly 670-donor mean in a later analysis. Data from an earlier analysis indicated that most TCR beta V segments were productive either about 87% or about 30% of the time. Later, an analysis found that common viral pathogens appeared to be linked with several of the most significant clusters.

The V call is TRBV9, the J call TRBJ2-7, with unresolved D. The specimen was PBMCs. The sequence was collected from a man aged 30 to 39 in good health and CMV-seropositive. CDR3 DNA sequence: TGTGCCAGCAGCGTAGACCATAGAAGCTCCTACGAGCAGTACTTC. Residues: CASSVDHRSSYEQYF.